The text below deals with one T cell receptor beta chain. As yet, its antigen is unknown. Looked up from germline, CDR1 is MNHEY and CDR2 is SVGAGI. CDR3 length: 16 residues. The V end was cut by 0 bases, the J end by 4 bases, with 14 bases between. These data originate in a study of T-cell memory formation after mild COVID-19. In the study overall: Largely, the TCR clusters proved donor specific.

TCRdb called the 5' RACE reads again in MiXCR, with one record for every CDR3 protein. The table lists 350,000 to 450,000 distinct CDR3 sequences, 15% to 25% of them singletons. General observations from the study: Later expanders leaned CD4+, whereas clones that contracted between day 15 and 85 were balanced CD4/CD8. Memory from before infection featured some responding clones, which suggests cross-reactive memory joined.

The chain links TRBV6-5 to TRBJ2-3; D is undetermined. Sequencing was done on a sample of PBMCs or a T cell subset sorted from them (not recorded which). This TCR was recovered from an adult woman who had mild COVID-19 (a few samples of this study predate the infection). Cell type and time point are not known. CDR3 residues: CASSYSEYAVADTQYF. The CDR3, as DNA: TGTGCCAGCAGTTACTCTGAGTACGCGGTGGCAGATACGCAGTATTTT.